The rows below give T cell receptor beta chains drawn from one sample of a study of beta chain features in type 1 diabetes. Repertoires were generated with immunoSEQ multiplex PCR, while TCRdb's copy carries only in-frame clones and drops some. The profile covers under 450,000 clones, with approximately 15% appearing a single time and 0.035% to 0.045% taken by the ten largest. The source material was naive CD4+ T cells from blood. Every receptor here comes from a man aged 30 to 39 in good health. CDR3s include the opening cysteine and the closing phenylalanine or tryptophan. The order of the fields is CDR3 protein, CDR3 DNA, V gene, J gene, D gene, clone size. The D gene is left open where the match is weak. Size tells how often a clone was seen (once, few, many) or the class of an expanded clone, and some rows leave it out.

CDR3 protein: CASLVTGADGTQYF; CDR3 DNA: TGTGCCAGCTTAGTAACAGGGGCAGATGGTACGCAGTATTTT; V gene: TRBV21-1; J gene: TRBJ2-3; D gene: .; clone size: .
CDR3 protein: CASSQEWQGPNYGYTF; CDR3 DNA: TGCGCCAGCAGCCAAGAATGGCAGGGCCCTAACTATGGCTACACCTTC; V gene: TRBV4-3; J gene: TRBJ1-2; D gene: .; clone size: .
CDR3 protein: CASSLSYRGDYGYTF; CDR3 DNA: TGTGCCAGCAGTTTATCGTACAGGGGAGACTATGGCTACACCTTC; V gene: TRBV27; J gene: TRBJ1-2; D gene: TRBD1; clone size: .
CDR3 protein: CASRAVGGQVTEAFF; CDR3 DNA: TGTGCCAGCAGGGCGGTCGGGGGGCAGGTCACTGAAGCTTTCTTT; V gene: TRBV5-4; J gene: TRBJ1-1; D gene: .; clone size: .
CDR3 protein: CAWSATGSQPQHF; CDR3 DNA: TGTGCCTGGAGTGCGACGGGGAGTCAGCCCCAGCATTTT; V gene: TRBV30; J gene: TRBJ1-5; D gene: .; clone size: .
CDR3 protein: CASSTRGDYGYTF; CDR3 DNA: TGTGCCAGCAGTACTAGGGGTGACTATGGCTACACCTTC; V gene: TRBV28; J gene: TRBJ1-2; D gene: .; clone size: .
CDR3 protein: CSVLPSGSLNEQFF; CDR3 DNA: TGCAGCGTTCTTCCTAGCGGGAGCCTAAATGAGCAGTTCTTC; V gene: TRBV29-1; J gene: TRBJ2-1; D gene: TRBD2; clone size: few
CDR3 protein: CASSLAGTTSYNEQFF; CDR3 DNA: TGTGCCAGCAGCTTAGCCGGGACTACCTCCTACAATGAGCAGTTCTTC; V gene: TRBV7-2; J gene: TRBJ2-1; D gene: TRBD2; clone size: few
CDR3 protein: CASGGQPGETQYF; CDR3 DNA: TGCGCCAGCGGGGGACAGCCTGGGGAGACCCAGTACTTC; V gene: TRBV4-1; J gene: TRBJ2-5; D gene: TRBD1; clone size: .
CDR3 protein: CASSQARLAGGLTGELFF; CDR3 DNA: TGCGCCAGCAGCCAGGCCCGACTAGCGGGGGGTCTGACCGGGGAGCTGTTTTTT; V gene: TRBV4-1; J gene: TRBJ2-2; D gene: TRBD2; clone size: .
CDR3 protein: CASSNRNSGANVLTF; CDR3 DNA: TGTGCCAGCAGCAATCGAAACTCTGGGGCCAACGTCCTGACTTTC; V gene: TRBV11-2; J gene: TRBJ2-6; D gene: .; clone size: few
CDR3 protein: CASSPLLPADTQYF; CDR3 DNA: TGTGCCAGCAGCCCCCTCCTTCCCGCAGATACGCAGTATTTT; V gene: TRBV7-9; J gene: TRBJ2-3; D gene: .; clone size: few
CDR3 protein: CASSLGQDDQPQHF; CDR3 DNA: TGTGCCAGCAGCCTGGGACAGGATGATCAGCCCCAGCATTTT; V gene: TRBV5-6; J gene: TRBJ1-5; D gene: TRBD1; clone size: .
CDR3 protein: CASSPGQPNYGYTF; CDR3 DNA: TGTGCCAGCTCACCGGGACAGCCTAACTATGGCTACACCTTC; V gene: TRBV18; J gene: TRBJ1-2; D gene: TRBD1; clone size: few
CDR3 protein: CASSSSGLYNEQFF; CDR3 DNA: TGTGCCAGCAGTTCCAGCGGGTTATACAATGAGCAGTTCTTC; V gene: TRBV6-5; J gene: TRBJ2-1; D gene: .; clone size: .
CDR3 protein: CASRGQGHTEAFF; CDR3 DNA: TGTGCCAGCAGAGGACAGGGGCACACTGAAGCTTTCTTT; V gene: TRBV6-4; J gene: TRBJ1-1; D gene: TRBD1; clone size: few
CDR3 protein: CASMTVSGDSQARETQYF; CDR3 DNA: TGTGCCAGCATGACGGTTTCTGGGGACAGCCAAGCCCGGGAGACCCAGTACTTC; V gene: TRBV2; J gene: TRBJ2-5; D gene: TRBD1; clone size: few
CDR3 protein: CAWIDSFYGYTF; CDR3 DNA: TGTGCCTGGATAGACAGCTTCTATGGCTACACCTTC; V gene: TRBV30; J gene: TRBJ1-2; D gene: .; clone size: .
CDR3 protein: CASSTESYEQYF; CDR3 DNA: TGTGCCAGCAGCACCGAGTCCTACGAGCAGTACTTC; V gene: TRBV6-6; J gene: TRBJ2-7; D gene: .; clone size: few
CDR3 protein: CASSRGQISGNTIYF; CDR3 DNA: TGTGCCAGCAGCCGGGGACAGATCTCTGGAAACACCATATATTTT; V gene: TRBV11-2; J gene: TRBJ1-3; D gene: TRBD1; clone size: .
CDR3 protein: CASSVGQSNQPQHF; CDR3 DNA: TGTGCCAGCAGCGTGGGACAGAGCAATCAGCCCCAGCATTTT; V gene: TRBV25-1; J gene: TRBJ1-5; D gene: TRBD1; clone size: .
CDR3 protein: CASSPNPSNSPLHF; CDR3 DNA: TGTGCCAGCTCACCAAACCCGTCAAATTCACCCCTCCACTTT; V gene: TRBV18; J gene: TRBJ1-6; D gene: .; clone size: few
CDR3 protein: CAISEVGNEPKYF; CDR3 DNA: TGTGCCATCAGTGAGGTGGGAAACGAACCTAAGTACTTC; V gene: TRBV10-3; J gene: TRBJ2-4; D gene: .; clone size: .
CDR3 protein: CASSVATDTYEQYF; CDR3 DNA: TGTGCCAGCAGCGTAGCGACGGATACCTACGAGCAGTACTTC; V gene: TRBV9; J gene: TRBJ2-7; D gene: .; clone size: .
CDR3 protein: CSVGETVRDGYTF; CDR3 DNA: TGCAGCGTTGGGGAGACAGTAAGGGATGGCTACACCTTC; V gene: TRBV29-1; J gene: TRBJ1-2; D gene: .; clone size: few
CDR3 protein: CASSYSRQETQYF; CDR3 DNA: TGTGCCAGCAGTTACTCTAGGCAAGAGACCCAGTACTTC; V gene: TRBV6-5; J gene: TRBJ2-5; D gene: .; clone size: few
CDR3 protein: CASSSSRGLVYGYTF; CDR3 DNA: TGTGCCAGCAGCTCTTCTAGGGGGCTCGTGTATGGCTACACCTTC; V gene: TRBV7-2; J gene: TRBJ1-2; D gene: TRBD1; clone size: .
CDR3 protein: CASSLTGTLTDTQYF; CDR3 DNA: TGCGCCAGCAGCTTAACAGGGACCCTCACAGATACGCAGTATTTT; V gene: TRBV5-1; J gene: TRBJ2-3; D gene: .; clone size: .
CDR3 protein: CSVERPGGVQFF; CDR3 DNA: TGCAGCGTTGAGCGGCCTGGAGGCGTGCAGTTCTTC; V gene: TRBV29-1; J gene: TRBJ2-1; D gene: .; clone size: few
CDR3 protein: CSVEGGQGYGYTF; CDR3 DNA: TGCAGCGTTGAAGGCGGACAGGGGTATGGCTACACCTTC; V gene: TRBV29-1; J gene: TRBJ1-2; D gene: TRBD1; clone size: .
CDR3 protein: CASSPGSLQETQYF; CDR3 DNA: TGTGCCAGCAGCCCGGGATCCCTCCAAGAGACCCAGTACTTC; V gene: TRBV7-2; J gene: TRBJ2-5; D gene: .; clone size: few
CDR3 protein: CASSLSQVRYNEQFF; CDR3 DNA: TGTGCCAGCAGCTTAAGTCAAGTCCGGTACAATGAGCAGTTCTTC; V gene: TRBV7-2; J gene: TRBJ2-1; D gene: .; clone size: .
CDR3 protein: CASSYGQSIETQYF; CDR3 DNA: TGTGCCAGCAGCTACGGACAGTCGATAGAGACCCAGTACTTC; V gene: TRBV9; J gene: TRBJ2-5; D gene: .; clone size: .
CDR3 protein: CASSYLRGSGANVLTF; CDR3 DNA: TGTGCCAGCAGTTACTTGCGGGGCTCTGGGGCCAACGTCCTGACTTTC; V gene: TRBV6-5; J gene: TRBJ2-6; D gene: .; clone size: few
CDR3 protein: CASSYRGDRDEQYF; CDR3 DNA: TGTGCCAGCAGTTACCGGGGGGATCGGGACGAGCAGTACTTC; V gene: TRBV6-5; J gene: TRBJ2-7; D gene: TRBD2; clone size: .
CDR3 protein: CASRPGRWEQFF; CDR3 DNA: TGTGCCAGCAGACCAGGGAGGTGGGAGCAGTTCTTC; V gene: TRBV28; J gene: TRBJ2-1; D gene: .; clone size: few
CDR3 protein: CASSQVRSAAYEQYF; CDR3 DNA: TGCGCCAGCAGCCAAGTACGAAGCGCAGCCTACGAGCAGTACTTC; V gene: TRBV4-3; J gene: TRBJ2-7; D gene: .; clone size: few
CDR3 protein: CASSLEGRGRQEVYEQYF; CDR3 DNA: TGTGCCAGCAGCCTCGAAGGAAGGGGAAGACAGGAGGTCTACGAGCAGTACTTC; V gene: TRBV7-9; J gene: TRBJ2-7; D gene: .; clone size: .
CDR3 protein: CASSRQGNEQFF; CDR3 DNA: TGTGCCAGCAGCCGACAGGGCAACGAGCAGTTCTTC; V gene: TRBV7-9; J gene: TRBJ2-1; D gene: TRBD1; clone size: .
CDR3 protein: CASSGGFSTDTQYF; CDR3 DNA: TGTGCCAGCAGCGGCGGGTTTAGCACAGATACGCAGTATTTT; V gene: TRBV11-2; J gene: TRBJ2-3; D gene: .; clone size: few
CDR3 protein: CASSLGDRGEEETQYF; CDR3 DNA: TGTGCCAGCAGCTTAGGGGACAGGGGGGAAGAAGAGACCCAGTACTTC; V gene: TRBV7-9; J gene: TRBJ2-5; D gene: TRBD1; clone size: .
CDR3 protein: CASGLAGTEQYF; CDR3 DNA: TGTGCCAGCGGACTAGCGGGGACCGAGCAGTACTTC; V gene: TRBV19; J gene: TRBJ2-7; D gene: TRBD2; clone size: .
CDR3 protein: CASSRDRWKRSTEAFF; CDR3 DNA: TGTGCCAGCAGTCGGGACAGGTGGAAGAGGAGCACTGAAGCTTTCTTT; V gene: TRBV14; J gene: TRBJ1-1; D gene: TRBD1; clone size: .
CDR3 protein: CASSLDTGVHNEQFF; CDR3 DNA: TGCGCCAGCAGCTTGGATACAGGGGTCCACAATGAGCAGTTCTTC; V gene: TRBV5-1; J gene: TRBJ2-1; D gene: TRBD1; clone size: .
CDR3 protein: CASSPSRTQYF; CDR3 DNA: TGTGCCAGCAGCCCTTCTCGGACCCAGTACTTC; V gene: TRBV7-9; J gene: TRBJ2-5; D gene: .; clone size: .
CDR3 protein: CASSTAKRARDTQYF; CDR3 DNA: TGTGCCAGTAGTACTGCAAAGCGGGCTAGAGATACGCAGTATTTT; V gene: TRBV19; J gene: TRBJ2-3; D gene: .; clone size: .
CDR3 protein: CASSPLPTGGIVYGYTF; CDR3 DNA: TGTGCCAGCTCACCATTACCGACAGGGGGGATTGTCTATGGCTACACCTTC; V gene: TRBV18; J gene: TRBJ1-2; D gene: TRBD1; clone size: .
CDR3 protein: CASSYSGGRADTQYF; CDR3 DNA: TGTGCCAGCAGTTACTCGGGCGGGAGGGCAGATACGCAGTATTTT; V gene: TRBV6-6; J gene: TRBJ2-3; D gene: TRBD2; clone size: .
CDR3 protein: CASGDAPGYTF; CDR3 DNA: TGTGCCAGCGGGGACGCTCCTGGCTACACCTTC; V gene: TRBV19; J gene: TRBJ1-2; D gene: .; clone size: .